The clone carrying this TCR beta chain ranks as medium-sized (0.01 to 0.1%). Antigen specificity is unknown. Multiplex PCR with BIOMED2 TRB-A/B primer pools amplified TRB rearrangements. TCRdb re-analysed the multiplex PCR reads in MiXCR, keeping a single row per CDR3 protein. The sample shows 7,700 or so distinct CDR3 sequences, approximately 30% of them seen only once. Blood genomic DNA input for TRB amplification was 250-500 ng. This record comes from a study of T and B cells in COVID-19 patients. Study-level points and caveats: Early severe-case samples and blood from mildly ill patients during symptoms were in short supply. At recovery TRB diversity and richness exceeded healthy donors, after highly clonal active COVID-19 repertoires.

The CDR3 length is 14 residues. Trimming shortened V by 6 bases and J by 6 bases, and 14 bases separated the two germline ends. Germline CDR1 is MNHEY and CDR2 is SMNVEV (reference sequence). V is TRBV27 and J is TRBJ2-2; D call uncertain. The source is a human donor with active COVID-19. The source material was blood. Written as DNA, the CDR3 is TGTGCCAGCAGCCGCGCTCTCGGGTCCGGGGAGCTGTTTTTT. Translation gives CASSRALGSGELFF.